A single sample is the source of the 13 T cell receptor beta chains below, sequenced in a study of glioma-infiltrating T cells after dendritic cell vaccination. TCRdb's table, derived via immunoSEQ multiplex PCR, lists solely in-frame clones and lacks some. The sample holds almost 65,000 clones, around four fifths seen once. The sequenced sample was blood, obtained before dendritic cell vaccination. The receptors stem from a human donor with glioblastoma.

V gene TRBV6-5 combines with J gene TRBJ2-7, with 9 positions matching TRBD1. Germline CDR1 reads MNHEY; CDR2 reads SVGAGI. The CDR3 length is 15 residues. V shed 5 bases, J shed 6 bases, and the junction held 11 bases outside the gene matches. The DNA of the CDR3 is TGTGCCAGCAGTGGGTGGGACAGGGATTCGGGCGAGCAGTACTTC. Translated: CASSGWDRDSGEQYF.

The V gene is TRBV7-8, the J gene TRBJ1-2; D is undetermined. Trimming took 4 bases from V and 8 from J, leaving 14 bases between them. CDR1 SGHVS and CDR2 FQNEAQ come from the germline V gene. The CDR3 length is 13 residues. The CDR3 spells CASSSSDPGGYTF. CDR3 bases: TGTGCCAGCAGCTCCTCGGATCCGGGAGGCTACACCTTC.

The rearrangement joins TRBV28 to TRBJ1-2, with TRBD1 identical over 7 bases. Germline loops: CDR1 MDHEN, CDR2 SYDVKM. The CDR3 length is 15 residues. V shed 2 bases and J 3 bases; nucleotides not matched to a gene: 6. DNA for the CDR3: TGTGCCAGCAGTTTAATTGCCGGGACAGACTATGGCTACACCTTC. It translates to CASSLIAGTDYGYTF.

The chain recombines TRBV28 with TRBJ1-1; 8 positions match TRBD1. Per the germline V gene, CDR1 is MDHEN and CDR2 is SYDVKM. The CDR3 sequence is 12 residues long. The ends lost 4 bases at V and 9 bases at J; junction bases unmatched: 4. CDR3 region: CASSSNRGKAFF. CDR3 nucleotide sequence: TGTGCCAGCAGTTCTAACAGGGGGAAAGCTTTCTTT.

This sequence joins TRBV11-2 and TRBJ2-5; D possibly corresponds to TRBD1 (5 bases). This CDR3 region has 17 residues. Germline V lookup: CDR1 SGHAT, CDR2 FQNNGV. The ends were cut back, 0 bases at V and 3 bases at J, with 17 bases in the middle. CDR3 in DNA: TGTGCCAGCAGCTTAGATTCCAGGGCCCTCTCCAAAGAGACCCAGTACTTC. Amino acids: CASSLDSRALSKETQYF.

The chain recombines TRBV5-1 with TRBJ2-7, with 7 bases identical to TRBD1. V dropped 2 bases and J dropped 6; count of bases not matched to a gene: 8. Germline V gives CDR1 SGHRS, CDR2 YFSETQ. The CDR3 loop spans 14 amino acids. The CDR3 here is CASSFTRDSGEQYF. The CDR3 nucleotides are TGCGCCAGCAGCTTCACCCGGGACAGTGGCGAGCAGTACTTC.

This rearrangement joins TRBV29-1 to TRBJ1-2, with 10 nucleotides matching TRBD1. V was pared by 3 bases and J by 7 bases, with 5 bases of the junction left unmatched. The CDR3 extends over 13 amino acids. Germline-derived CDR1 and CDR2 are SQVTM and ANQGSEA. Here the CDR3 DNA reads TGCAGCGTTGAGAAAGGGACAGGGGTTGGCTACACCTTC. Protein sequence: CSVEKGTGVGYTF.

The chain employs TRBV10-1 and TRBJ2-2; a possible D gene is TRBD2 (6 bases). Germline CDR1 is WNHNN and CDR2 is SYGVQD (reference sequence). V shed 4 bases and J shed 0 bases, with 9 bases lying between them. The CDR3 loop spans 15 amino acids. CDR3: CASSVGGPNTGELFF. In DNA, the CDR3 is TGCGCCAGCAGTGTTGGAGGGCCGAACACCGGGGAGCTGTTTTTT.

This clone occurred a few times. J is TRBJ2-2 and V is TRBV7-2, with 7 bases identical to TRBD1. The CDR3 has 13 amino acids. Germline loops: CDR1 SGHTA, CDR2 FQGNSA. The V and J ends lost 2 bases and 8 bases, in that order; junction bases with no gene match: 2. The CDR3, as DNA: TGTGCCAGCAGCTTAACAGGGGATGGGGAGCTGTTTTTT. This sequence encodes CASSLTGDGELFF.

The V gene is TRBV5-1, the J gene TRBJ2-2, with a possible D match to TRBD1 (6 bases). The CDR3 sequence is 15 residues long. Germline lookup yields CDR1 SGHRS and CDR2 YFSETQ. Trimming removed 0 bases from V and 4 bases from J, with 10 bases in between. The CDR3 reads CASSLAQGTTGELFF. In nucleotides, the CDR3 is TGCGCCAGCAGCTTGGCACAGGGTACCACCGGGGAGCTGTTTTTT.

V gene TRBV28 combines with J gene TRBJ2-7, with a possible D match to TRBD2 (5 bases). Germline values: CDR1 MDHEN, CDR2 SYDVKM. This CDR3 is 16 amino acids long. Trimming pared 5 bases from V and 3 bases from J, leaving 20 bases between. CDR3 loop: CASSPPGVEVSYEQYF. In DNA, the CDR3 is TGTGCCAGCAGTCCCCCCGGGGTGGAGGTGAGCTACGAGCAGTACTTC.

V and J are TRBV6-1 and TRBJ2-5, with D perhaps TRBD2 (7 bases). The germline V gene has CDR1 MNHNS and CDR2 SASEGT. The CDR3 contains 15 residues. Trimming removed 6 bases at V and 2 bases at J, with 16 bases between. The CDR3 DNA is TGTGCCAGCAGCGCAAGCCGGGGGGCTCAAGAGACCCAGTACTTC. This gives the protein CASSASRGAQETQYF.

This clone is a singleton in its sample. The chain links TRBV6-4 to TRBJ2-3; D is perhaps TRBD2 (5 bases). V was trimmed by 2 bases and J by 6 bases, leaving 24 bases between them. In germline, CDR1 is MRHNA, CDR2 SNTAGT. The CDR3 extends over 18 amino acids. The CDR3 region is CASSDLGGSASSLDTQYF. The CDR3, as DNA: TGTGCCAGCAGTGACCTGGGTGGTAGCGCCTCCTCCTTGGATACGCAGTATTTT.